This T cell receptor beta chain was documented in a study of blood T cell repertoires in COVID-19. Across the study: From T cells, B-cell-depleted T cells, or PBMCs came the material, which was cDNA or gDNA.

Per the germline V gene, CDR1 is SNHLY and CDR2 is FYNNEI. V shed 3 bases and J shed 0 bases, with 12 bases lying between them. CDR3 length: 16 residues. Using immunoSEQ multiplex PCR, the repertoire was profiled, and TCRdb retains in-frame clones only, with some absent. The repertoire holds approximately 86,000 clones, with approximately 80% as singletons. The chain combines TRBV2 with TRBJ2-1; D gene ambiguous. The sequencing input was peripheral blood. The sequence was collected from a woman in her 70s with acute or convalescent COVID-19. CDR3 loop: CASSDQDWSSYNEQFF. In nucleotides, the CDR3 is TGTGCCAGCAGTGACCAAGACTGGAGCTCCTACAATGAGCAGTTCTTC.